The 22 T cell receptor beta chains below come from one sample, sequenced in a study of T cells in tuberculosis. TCRdb's table, derived via immunoSEQ multiplex PCR, lists solely in-frame clones and lacks some. The profile covers about 35,000 clones, with roughly 93% appearing a single time and more than 6.5% taken by the ten largest. Sequences were obtained from PBMCs. The receptors come from a donor aged 10 to 29 with latent tuberculosis or without tuberculosis infection.

The gene calls are TRBV5-1 and TRBJ2-3; perhaps TRBD2 as D (6 bases). V was shortened by 0 bases and J by 5 bases, with 13 bases between the two germline ends. CDR1 and CDR2 (germline): SGHRS, YFSETQ. CDR3 size: 15 residues. The CDR3 region is CASSLGAGKKDTQYF. The CDR3 nucleotides read TGCGCCAGCAGCTTGGGGGCGGGGAAGAAAGATACGCAGTATTTT. The entire variable domain, with the rest obtained from reference TRBV5-1 and TRBJ2-3, is as follows: KAGVTQTPRYLIKTRGQQVTLSCSPISGHRSVSWYQQTPGQGLQFLFEYFSETQRNKGNFPGRFSGRQFSNSRSEMNVSTLELGDSALYLCASSLGAGKKDTQYFGPGTRLTVL.

The CDR3 sequence: CASSEWAGVGQETQYF. Here the CDR3 DNA reads TGTGCCAGCAGTGAATGGGCAGGGGTAGGGCAAGAGACCCAGTACTTC. The chain combines TRBV2 with TRBJ2-5; D is perhaps TRBD1 (6 bases). The CDR3 consists of 16 residues. V shed 2 bases and J shed 2 bases, with 15 bases lying between them. The V gene's germline CDR1 is SNHLY and CDR2 FYNNEI.

V gene TRBV11-3 combines with J gene TRBJ2-2; 7 nucleotides match TRBD1. V gave up 3 bases and J gave up 1 base; unmatched junction bases: 2. The V gene's germline CDR1 is SGHNT and CDR2 YENEEA. This CDR3 comprises 15 residues. CDR3 in amino acids: CASSFRQGNTGELFF. The CDR3 coding sequence is TGTGCCAGCAGCTTCCGACAGGGGAACACCGGGGAGCTGTTTTTT.

V usage is TRBV19 and J usage is TRBJ1-6; 8 bases fit TRBD1. The CDR3 contains 17 residues. Trimming removed 2 bases from V and 4 bases from J; junction bases left unmatched: 7. Germline loops: CDR1 LNHDA, CDR2 SQIVND (reference sequence). The CDR3 sequence: CASSINFGTGYNSPLHF. In nucleotides, the CDR3 is TGTGCCAGTAGTATAAATTTTGGGACAGGATATAATTCACCCCTCCACTTT.

V usage is TRBV5-1 and J usage is TRBJ1-2; 8 bases align to TRBD1. The CDR3 runs 18 residues. Losses at the gene ends were 4 bases for V and 5 bases for J; bases not matched to a gene: 19. Germline V gene sequence: CDR1 SGHRS, CDR2 YFSETQ. CDR3: CASSIDPGQDSLLYGYTF. The DNA of the CDR3 is TGCGCCAGCAGCATAGATCCGGGACAGGACTCTTTACTGTATGGCTACACCTTC.

CDR3 nucleotides: TGTGCCAGCAGCGTGCCGGGACAGGGGTGGGGTGAGCAGTTCTTC. This sequence encodes CASSVPGQGWGEQFF. The chain employs TRBV7-6 and TRBJ2-1; 10 bases are shared with TRBD1. Looked up from germline, CDR1 is SGHVS and CDR2 is FNYEAQ. The CDR3 runs 15 residues. V shed 5 bases, J shed 9 bases, and the junction held 10 bases outside the gene matches.

The gene calls are TRBV5-4 and TRBJ2-7, with 7 bases matching TRBD1. The CDR3 sequence is 14 residues long. Germline assignment: CDR1 SGHNT and CDR2 YYREEE (reference sequence). J was trimmed by 7 bases and V by 3 bases; bases with no gene match: 10. The CDR3: CASSSPDRLGEQYF. CDR3 coding DNA: TGTGCCAGCAGCTCGCCGGACAGGCTGGGTGAGCAGTACTTC.

The chain links TRBV30 to TRBJ1-1; possible D gene TRBD1, 5 bases. The V gene's germline CDR1 is GTSNPN and CDR2 SVGIG (reference sequence). Trimming shortened V by 6 bases and J by 5 bases, and 10 bases separated the two germline ends. The CDR3 covers 11 residues. The DNA for the CDR3 is TGTGCCTGCGACAGAATAACTGAAGCTTTCTTT. Translating it yields CACDRITEAFF.

The rearrangement links TRBV7-2 to TRBJ1-1; 7 bases match TRBD1. Germline CDR1 and CDR2: SGHTA and FQGNSA. The CDR3 is 15 amino acids. The ends lost 1 base at V and 0 bases at J; junction bases unmatched: 2. The CDR3 DNA reads as TGTGCCAGCAGCTTAGAGGGACAGTTGAACACTGAAGCTTTCTTT. This translates into CASSLEGQLNTEAFF.

CDR3 residues: CASSQVLPDGYTF. The CDR3 bases are TGCGCCAGCAGCCAAGTCCTGCCGGATGGCTACACCTTC. The chain employs TRBV4-1 and TRBJ1-2; D remains ambiguous. Germline CDR1 reads MGHRA; CDR2 reads YSYEKL. The V end was cut by 1 base, the J end by 6 bases, with 9 bases between. This CDR3 has 13 amino acids.

The chain uses TRBV7-6 and TRBJ2-7; the D gene is possibly TRBD1 (6 bases). Germline V gene sequence: CDR1 SGHVS, CDR2 FNYEAQ. Trimming removed 5 bases from V and 0 bases from J, with 26 bases in between. The CDR3 runs 19 residues. DNA of the CDR3: TGTGCCAGCAGCCCAAGGGGGTTAATGGAGACAGCGAGCTCCTACGAGCAGTACTTC. Translating gives CASSPRGLMETASSYEQYF.

The chain is built from TRBV5-4 and TRBJ1-2; perhaps TRBD1 as D (6 bases). Germline V gene sequence: CDR1 SGHNT, CDR2 YYREEE (reference sequence). The V gene lost 3 bases and the J gene lost 1 base, with 10 bases spanning the gap. The CDR3 is made up of 14 amino acids. The CDR3 region is CASSSDRLNYGYTF. DNA of the CDR3: TGTGCCAGCAGCTCGGACAGACTTAACTATGGCTACACCTTC.

The chain uses TRBV19 and TRBJ1-6, with D perhaps TRBD1 (6 bases). The CDR3 is 15 residues long. In germline, CDR1 is LNHDA, CDR2 SQIVND (reference sequence). V shed 3 bases and J shed 8 bases, with 14 bases lying between them. The CDR3 loop is CASSISAAGDSPLHF. The CDR3 nucleotides are TGTGCCAGTAGTATTTCAGCGGCAGGGGATTCACCCCTCCACTTT.

The chain links TRBV19 to TRBJ2-7, with TRBD1 matching 9 bases. V was clipped by 3 bases and J by 6 bases; unmatched bases: 0. The CDR3 has 12 residues. CDR1 is LNHDA and CDR2 is SQIVND in the germline V gene (reference sequence). The CDR3 DNA sequence: TGTGCCAGTAGTATGACAGGGGGCGAGCAGTACTTC. Its protein is CASSMTGGEQYF.

Details on this clone: Lacking the conserved final phenylalanine or tryptophan, this CDR3 likely reflects a read error. The chain recombines TRBV30 with TRBJ1-1; possibly TRBD1 for D (6 bases). The V and J ends lost 5 bases and 1 base respectively, with 17 bases between them. CDR1 is GTSNPN, CDR2 SVGIG, per germline (reference sequence). The CDR3 contains 15 residues. The DNA of the CDR3 is TGTGCCTGGGGGGGCCCCGGGGTTAGGAACACTGAAGCTTTCCTT. As protein: CAWGGPGVRNTEAFL.

The chain combines TRBV10-3 with TRBJ1-1; no reliable D call. CDR3 length equals 12 residues. CDR1 is ENHRY, CDR2 SYGVKD, per germline. V was clipped by 7 bases and J by 0 bases, with 6 bases between them. CDR3 sequence (DNA): TGTGCCATCAAACAAATGAACACTGAAGCTTTCTTT. This codes for CAIKQMNTEAFF.

The chain has TRBV19 and TRBJ2-2; D ambiguous. V was trimmed by 4 bases and J by 3 bases, leaving 9 bases between them. The CDR3 totals 14 residues. Germline assignment: CDR1 LNHDA and CDR2 SQIVND (reference sequence). The CDR3 DNA is TGTGCCAGTAGTACCACCGCGCACACCGGGGAGCTGTTTTTT. It codes for CASSTTAHTGELFF. Drawing the rest from reference TRBV19 and TRBJ2-2, the complete variable domain is DGGITQSPKYLFRKEGQNVTLSCEQNLNHDAMYWYRQDPGQGLRLIYYSQIVNDFQKGDIAEGYSVSREKKESFPLTVTSAQKNPTAFYLCASSTTAHTGELFFGEGSRLTVL.

This chain uses TRBV5-6 with TRBJ1-1; 8 bases match TRBD1. V lost 3 bases to trimming and J lost 2 bases; unmatched junction nucleotides: 9. Germline assignment: CDR1 SGHDT and CDR2 YYEEEE. The CDR3 loop spans 16 amino acids. CDR3 amino acids: CASSWGPAGGNTEAFF. CDR3 DNA: TGTGCCAGCAGCTGGGGGCCCGCAGGGGGCAACACTGAAGCTTTCTTT.

This clone came up once. The J gene is TRBJ1-2, the V gene TRBV12-5; 9 bases are a match to TRBD1. CDR1 and CDR2 from the germline V gene are LGHNT and FRNRAP. V gave up 0 bases and J gave up 7 bases; unmatched junction bases: 18. The CDR3 length is 19 residues. CDR3 residues: CASGLVPPNRGLTLFGYTF. The CDR3 coding sequence is TGTGCTAGTGGTTTGGTGCCCCCTAACAGGGGGCTTACACTTTTTGGCTACACCTTC.

The genes are TRBV6-1 and TRBJ1-2, with D possibly being TRBD1 (6 bases). Germline values: CDR1 MNHNS, CDR2 SASEGT. Between the trimmed V and J ends, which lost 3 bases and 13 bases, there was a span of 24 bases. The CDR3 spans 15 residues. The CDR3 reads CASSEFEGHPPSGTF. The CDR3 DNA reads TGTGCCAGCAGTGAGTTTGAGGGACACCCACCATCGGGCACCTTC.

This clone appeared a few times. This chain connects TRBV6-1 to TRBJ2-6; 8 nucleotides agree with TRBD1. The V and J ends lost 8 bases and 4 bases, in that order; junction bases with no gene match: 7. CDR3 length: 15 amino acids. Germline CDR1 MNHNS, CDR2 SASEGT. CDR3: CASRQGLYGANVLTF. The CDR3 nucleotides are TGTGCCAGCCGACAGGGGTTATACGGGGCCAACGTCCTGACTTTC.

V and J are TRBV7-2 and TRBJ2-2; no reliable D call. The V end was cut by 5 bases, the J end by 2 bases, with 15 bases between. The CDR3 is made up of 16 amino acids. CDR1 SGHTA and CDR2 FQGNSA come from the germline V gene. The CDR3, as DNA: TGTGCCAGCAGCGGTCAGGCGAGAATCAACACCGGGGAGCTGTTTTTT. This translates into CASSGQARINTGELFF. The full variable domain, in which reference TRBV7-2 and TRBJ2-2 provide the parts outside the CDR3, is GAGVSQSPSNKVTEKGKDVELRCDPISGHTALYWYRQSLGQGLEFLIYFQGNSAPDKSGLPSDRFSAERTGGSVSTLTIQRTQQEDSAVYLCASSGQARINTGELFFGEGSRLTVL.